One sample yielded the 30 T cell receptor beta chains listed below, sequenced in a study of blood T cell repertoires in COVID-19. Sequencing used immunoSEQ multiplex PCR; TCRdb keeps in-frame clones, though not all of them. The sample consists of over 150,000 clones, approximately 88% of them appearing once. The sequenced sample consisted of peripheral blood. Receptors were obtained from a woman aged 60-75 years with acute or convalescent COVID-19.

The rearrangement joins TRBV6-5 to TRBJ1-3; perhaps TRBD1 as D (6 bases). This CDR3 is built from 15 residues. V lost 6 bases, J lost 2 bases, and 14 bases lay in between. From germline, CDR1 is MNHEY and CDR2 SVGAGI. The CDR3 loop is CASRFTQGPGNTIYF. The CDR3 DNA reads as TGTGCCAGCAGGTTTACTCAGGGGCCTGGAAACACCATATATTTT.

The chain links TRBV19 to TRBJ1-2; TRBD1 might be the D (6 bases). The germline V gene has CDR1 LNHDA and CDR2 SQIVND (reference sequence). Trimming cost V 4 bases and J 3 bases, with 9 bases left between them. The CDR3 spans 13 residues. The CDR3 protein is CASSTWTDYGYTF. The CDR3, as DNA: TGTGCCAGTAGTACCTGGACAGACTATGGCTACACCTTC.

The chain carries TRBV27 and TRBJ1-1; D gene uncertain. CDR3 length: 15 residues. Germline CDR1 is MNHEY and CDR2 is SMNVEV (reference sequence). The V and J ends lost 3 bases and 0 bases respectively, with 11 bases between them. DNA of the CDR3: TGTGCCAGCAGTTTGTCACGGGTCATGAACACTGAAGCTTTCTTT. It encodes CASSLSRVMNTEAFF.

In regard to this clone: The junction does not match germline at one end; this may be a read error. This sequence joins TRBV11-3 and TRBJ2-6; 9 nucleotides match TRBD1. From germline, CDR1 is SGHNT and CDR2 YENEEA. CDR3 length: 13 amino acids. The CDR3 is CLQGAYGANVLTF. CDR3 nucleotide sequence: TGCCTACAGGGGGCTTACGGGGCCAACGTCCTGACTTTC.

The J gene is TRBJ1-4, the V gene TRBV15, with D unresolved. Germline V gene data show CDR1 as LNHNV and CDR2 as YYDKDF (reference sequence). CDR3 length: 13 amino acids. V lost 1 base to trimming and J lost 5 bases, with 5 bases between them. The CDR3 region is CATSRGRNEKLFF. Written as DNA, the CDR3 is TGTGCCACCAGCAGAGGGAGGAATGAAAAACTGTTTTTT.

The chain uses TRBV9 and TRBJ2-5; 7 bases match TRBD1. The germline V gene encodes CDR1 SGDLS and CDR2 YYNGEE. The CDR3 totals 15 residues. J lost 5 bases, V lost 3 bases, and 10 bases had no gene match. CDR3 nucleotides: TGTGCCAGCAGCGCGCGAGGGGGCACCGGGGAGACCCAGTACTTC. This codes for CASSARGGTGETQYF.

This clone was counted only a few times. CDR3: CAWSKAGTSFTGELFF. The CDR3 nucleotides read TGTGCCTGGAGTAAGGCCGGGACTAGCTTCACCGGGGAGCTGTTTTTT. V is TRBV30 and J is TRBJ2-2, with 9 bases identical to TRBD2. Germline V gene data show CDR1 as GTSNPN and CDR2 as SVGIG (reference sequence). V lost 2 bases, J lost 4 bases, and 8 bases stayed unmatched. The CDR3 sequence is 16 residues long.

This chain joins TRBV3-1 (or the pseudogene TRBV3-2) and TRBJ1-6; no reliable D call. Germline loops: CDR1 LGHDT, CDR2 YNNKEL (reference sequence). Trimming shortened V by 0 bases and J by 5 bases, and 14 bases separated the two germline ends. The CDR3 contains 17 residues. The CDR3 region is CASSQERGRGNNSPLHF. The CDR3 nucleotides read TGTGCCAGCAGCCAAGAGCGAGGGCGGGGAAATAATTCACCCCTCCACTTT.

V and J are TRBV19 and TRBJ2-7, with no clear D. V lost 3 bases and J lost 5, with 11 bases in between. There are 13 residues in the CDR3. Germline V gives CDR1 LNHDA, CDR2 SQIVND (reference sequence). The CDR3 reads CASSIPDTHEQYF. The DNA of the CDR3 is TGTGCCAGTAGTATCCCAGACACCCACGAGCAGTACTTC.

Only a few counts were recorded for this clone. The CDR3 loop reads CASSPLQGRNSPLHF. In DNA, the CDR3 is TGTGCCAGCAGCCCCCTACAGGGGAGGAATTCACCCCTCCACTTT. The chain has TRBV7-2 and TRBJ1-6; TRBD1 aligns across 7 bases. The germline V gene has CDR1 SGHTA and CDR2 FQGNSA. The CDR3 runs to 15 residues. V trimming: 5 bases; J trimming: 7 bases; junction bases outside the gene matches: 8.

The chain is built from TRBV11-3 and TRBJ1-6, with 8 bases identical to TRBD1. V was clipped by 5 bases and J by 14 bases; unmatched bases: 14. The CDR3 runs 15 residues. The germline V gene has CDR1 SGHNT and CDR2 YENEEA. CDR3 sequence reads: CASSPGTGKNSALHF. The CDR3, as DNA: TGTGCCAGCAGCCCCGGGACAGGAAAAAATTCGGCCCTCCACTTT.

This chain joins TRBV10-3 and TRBJ2-3; D is ambiguous. The CDR3 sequence is 13 residues long. The germline gives CDR1 ENHRY, CDR2 SYGVKD. V lost 4 bases and J 0 bases, leaving 5 bases between the germline ends. DNA of the CDR3: TGTGCCATCAGTGGACACAGCACAGATACGCAGTATTTT. The encoded protein is CAISGHSTDTQYF.

The CDR3: CASNTSGGAYTGELFF. CDR3 in DNA: TGCGCCAGCAATACTAGCGGGGGGGCGTACACCGGGGAGCTGTTTTTT. The chain is built from TRBV10-1 and TRBJ2-2; 13 nucleotides agree with TRBD2. V gave up 7 bases and J gave up 3 bases; unmatched junction bases: 5. Germline-derived CDR1 and CDR2 are WNHNN and SYGVQD (reference sequence). The CDR3 loop spans 16 amino acids.

The genes are TRBV6-5 and TRBJ2-2, with 9 bases that match TRBD1. Germline V gene data show CDR1 as MNHEY and CDR2 as SVGAGI. The junction had 3 bases not matched to a gene; V was cut back by 9 bases and J by 1 base. This CDR3 has 14 amino acids. As DNA, the CDR3 is TGTGCCAGTCGACAGGGGGGGAACACCGGGGAGCTGTTTTTT. The encoded protein is CASRQGGNTGELFF.

A word on this clone: The same CDR3 also results from other DNA sequences found in this sample. The J gene is TRBJ1-3, the V gene TRBV5-5; D is ambiguous. V was clipped by 0 bases and J by 0 bases, with 7 bases between them. Germline CDR1 reads SGHKS; CDR2 reads YYEKEE (reference sequence). The CDR3 loop spans 15 amino acids. Written as DNA, the CDR3 is TGTGCCAGCAGCTTGGATTCAGGCTCTGGAAACACCATATATTTT. As protein: CASSLDSGSGNTIYF.

CDR3: CASSSSGQGASGYTF. The CDR3 coding sequence is TGTGCCAGCAGCTCGAGCGGACAGGGGGCATCTGGCTACACCTTC. The chain has TRBV7-9 and TRBJ1-2; TRBD1 aligns across 11 bases. V lost 4 bases to trimming and J lost 7 bases; unmatched junction nucleotides: 8. This CDR3 is 15 amino acids long. The germline V gene has CDR1 SEHNR and CDR2 FQNEAQ (reference sequence).

The chain uses TRBV7-9 and TRBJ1-2; tentative D call: TRBD1 (5 bases). Germline V gene lookup returns CDR1 SEHNR and CDR2 FQNEAQ (reference sequence). Between the trimmed V and J ends, which lost 0 bases and 11 bases, there was a span of 28 bases. The CDR3 is made up of 18 amino acids. The CDR3 spells CASSLADLLTVKAGGYTF. In nucleotides, the CDR3 is TGTGCCAGCAGCTTAGCCGACCTCCTTACGGTAAAAGCCGGGGGTTACACCTTC. The full variable domain, its missing parts supplied by reference TRBV7-9 and TRBJ1-2, is DTGVSQNPRHKITKRGQNVTFRCDPISEHNRLYWYRQTLGQGPEFLTYFQNEAQLEKSRLLSDRFSAERPKGSFSTLEIQRTEQGDSAMYLCASSLADLLTVKAGGYTFGSGTRLTVV.

This chain links TRBV9 with TRBJ2-6; TRBD2 matches at 7 bases. Germline-derived CDR1 and CDR2 are SGDLS and YYNGEE. The CDR3 spans 16 residues. V shed 4 bases, J shed 3 bases, and the junction held 7 bases outside the gene matches. CDR3 in DNA: TGTGCCAGCAGCTCACGGGGGGACGGTGGGGCCAACGTCCTGACTTTC. Its protein product is CASSSRGDGGANVLTF.

This rearrangement joins TRBV2 to TRBJ1-2, with a weak D call TRBD1 (6 bases). The V gene lost 5 bases and the J gene lost 3 bases, with 10 bases spanning the gap. CDR1 is SNHLY, CDR2 FYNNEI, per germline. The CDR3 length is 13 residues. The CDR3 coding sequence is TGTGCCAGCAGTTACCGACAGGACTATGGCTACACCTTC. Its translation: CASSYRQDYGYTF. The full variable domain, completed using reference TRBV2 and TRBJ1-2, is EPEVTQTPSHQVTQMGQEVILRCVPISNHLYFYWYRQILGQKVEFLVSFYNNEISEKSEIFDDQFSVERPDGSNFTLKIRSTKLEDSAMYFCASSYRQDYGYTFGSGTRLTVV.

J is TRBJ1-5 and V is TRBV6-2 or TRBV6-3, with 7 bases that match TRBD1. Trimming removed 5 bases from V and 5 bases from J; junction bases left unmatched: 6. Germline loops: CDR1 MNHEY, CDR2 SVGEGT. This CDR3 contains 14 residues. The DNA for the CDR3 is TGTGCCAGCAGTAGGACAGGCGGCGATCAGCCCCAGCATTTT. This translates into CASSRTGGDQPQHF.

This sequence joins TRBV30 and TRBJ2-1; TRBD1 aligns across 9 bases. J was trimmed by 7 bases and V by 6 bases; bases with no gene match: 7. CDR1 is GTSNPN and CDR2 is SVGIG in the germline V gene (reference sequence). This CDR3 contains 13 residues. CDR3: CACSGQGKNEQFF. CDR3 coding DNA: TGTGCCTGCTCGGGACAGGGAAAGAATGAGCAGTTCTTC.

The CDR3 is CAWSTGATEAFF. CDR3 DNA: TGTGCCTGGAGTACAGGGGCAACTGAAGCTTTCTTT. J is TRBJ1-1 and V is TRBV30; 7 bases align to TRBD1. Germline CDR1 reads GTSNPN; CDR2 reads SVGIG (reference sequence). This CDR3 has 12 amino acids. V dropped 2 bases and J dropped 5; count of bases not matched to a gene: 2.

This chain joins TRBV18 and TRBJ1-1, with 7 bases lining up with TRBD1. The germline V gene has CDR1 KGHSH and CDR2 LQKENI. V was pared by 4 bases and J by 5 bases, with 13 bases of the junction left unmatched. This CDR3 comprises 16 residues. For the CDR3, the DNA is TGTGCCAGCTCACTTGTCGGAGGGGGCTCGGGGACTGAAGCTTTCTTT. Translated, it gives CASSLVGGGSGTEAFF.

The chain recombines TRBV11-2 with TRBJ1-2; D perhaps matches TRBD1 (5 bases). Germline V gene lookup returns CDR1 SGHAT and CDR2 FQNNGV. V was pared by 4 bases and J by 4 bases, with 13 bases between. The CDR3 contains 14 residues. DNA of the CDR3: TGTGCCAGCAGCTACCTAGGGGATGCCTATGGCTACACCTTC. It specifies CASSYLGDAYGYTF.

This sequence joins TRBV6-5 and TRBJ1-5; D is uncertain. Trimming took 7 bases from V and 3 from J, leaving 7 bases between them. CDR3 length equals 12 residues. In germline, CDR1 is MNHEY, CDR2 SVGAGI. CDR3 sequence (DNA): TGTGCCAGCACGCCAGACAATCAGCCCCAGCATTTT. This sequence encodes CASTPDNQPQHF.

The chain is built from TRBV7-6 and TRBJ2-3; TRBD2 matches 11 bases. Germline assignment: CDR1 SGHVS and CDR2 FNYEAQ. This CDR3 region has 15 residues. Unmatched junction bases numbered 6, after V lost 0 bases and J lost 10 bases. CDR3 residues: CASSLATGTSGPQYF. The DNA for the CDR3 is TGTGCCAGCAGCTTAGCGACCGGGACTAGCGGCCCGCAGTATTTT.

The gene calls are TRBV19 and TRBJ1-2; D is unresolved. Trimming stripped 5 bases from V and 6 bases from J, with 16 bases between. The CDR3 contains 14 residues. The germline V gene has CDR1 LNHDA and CDR2 SQIVND (reference sequence). CDR3 DNA sequence: TGTGCCAGTAGTCAAGGCCAGGTTGGCGATGGCTACACCTTC. This translates into CASSQGQVGDGYTF. Full variable domain (rest looked up from reference TRBV19 and TRBJ1-2): DGGITQSPKYLFRKEGQNVTLSCEQNLNHDAMYWYRQDPGQGLRLIYYSQIVNDFQKGDIAEGYSVSREKKESFPLTVTSAQKNPTAFYLCASSQGQVGDGYTFGSGTRLTVV.

The CDR3 DNA follows: TGCGCCAGCAGCTTGGGCGGGGTTGGCTACACCTTC. Translation gives CASSLGGVGYTF. The V and J genes are TRBV5-1 and TRBJ1-2; D is ambiguous. CDR1 is SGHRS and CDR2 is YFSETQ in the germline V gene. The length of the CDR3 is 12 residues. The V end lost 0 bases, the J end lost 7 bases, and 7 bases lay between the germline ends.

This clone has only a few counts. This chain uses TRBV5-1 with TRBJ1-1, with 7 bases aligning to TRBD1. There are 16 residues in the CDR3. The germline CDR1 and CDR2 sequences are SGHRS and YFSETQ. V lost 2 bases, J lost 1 base, and 8 bases stayed unmatched. DNA of the CDR3: TGCGCCAGCAGCTTATTCCAGGGGGTCGGGAACACTGAAGCTTTCTTT. Its protein is CASSLFQGVGNTEAFF.

The chain joins TRBV5-1 to TRBJ2-2; 9 bases are a match to TRBD2. Looked up from germline, CDR1 is SGHRS and CDR2 is YFSETQ. J gave up 2 bases and V 3 bases, and 5 bases lay outside the gene matches. CDR3 length: 16 amino acids. Here the CDR3 DNA reads TGCGCCAGCAGCTCGGTAGCGGGGGCTAACACCGGGGAGCTGTTTTTT. Protein sequence: CASSSVAGANTGELFF.